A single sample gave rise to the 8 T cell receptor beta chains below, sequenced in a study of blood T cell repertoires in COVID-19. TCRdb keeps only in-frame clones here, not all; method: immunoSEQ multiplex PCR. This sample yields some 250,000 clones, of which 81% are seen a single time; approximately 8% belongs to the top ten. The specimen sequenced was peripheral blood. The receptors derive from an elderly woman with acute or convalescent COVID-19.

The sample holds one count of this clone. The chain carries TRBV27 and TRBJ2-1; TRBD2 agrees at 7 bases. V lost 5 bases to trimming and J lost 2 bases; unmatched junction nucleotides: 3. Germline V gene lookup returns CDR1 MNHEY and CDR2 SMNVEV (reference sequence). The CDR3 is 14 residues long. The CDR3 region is CASSRLAAYNEQFF. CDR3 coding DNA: TGTGCCAGCAGTCGACTAGCCGCCTACAATGAGCAGTTCTTC.

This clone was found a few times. The CDR3 DNA follows: TGTGCCAGCAGTGTTTGCAGGGAATTCCAAGAGACCCAGTACTTC. Its protein is CASSVCREFQETQYF. The chain has TRBV6-4 and TRBJ2-5, with TRBD1 as a possible D gene (5 bases). The germline V and J ends were trimmed by 4 bases and 1 base, with 13 bases remaining between them. The CDR3 spans 15 residues. CDR1 is MRHNA and CDR2 is SNTAGT in the germline V gene.

CDR3 loop: CASSSDSYYGYTF. CDR3 coding DNA: TGCGCCAGCAGCTCCGACAGTTACTATGGCTACACCTTC. The chain links TRBV5-1 to TRBJ1-2; D perhaps matches TRBD1 (5 bases). Germline CDR1 is SGHRS and CDR2 is YFSETQ. The CDR3 contains 13 residues. V lost 3 bases and J lost 3, with 9 bases in between.

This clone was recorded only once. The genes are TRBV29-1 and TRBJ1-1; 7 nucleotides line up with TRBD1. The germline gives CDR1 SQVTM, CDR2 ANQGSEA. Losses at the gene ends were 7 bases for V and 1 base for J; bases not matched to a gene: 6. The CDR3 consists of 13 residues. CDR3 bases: TGCAGCGCCACGGGACAGCAGAACACTGAAGCTTTCTTT. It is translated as CSATGQQNTEAFF.

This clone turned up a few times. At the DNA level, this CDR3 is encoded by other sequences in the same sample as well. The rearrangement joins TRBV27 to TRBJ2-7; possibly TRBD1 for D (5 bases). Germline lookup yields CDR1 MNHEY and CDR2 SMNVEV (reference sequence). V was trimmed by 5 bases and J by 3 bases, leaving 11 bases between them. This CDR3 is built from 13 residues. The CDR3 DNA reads TGTGCCAGCAGTCCACAGGTGAACTACGAGCAGTACTTC. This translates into CASSPQVNYEQYF.

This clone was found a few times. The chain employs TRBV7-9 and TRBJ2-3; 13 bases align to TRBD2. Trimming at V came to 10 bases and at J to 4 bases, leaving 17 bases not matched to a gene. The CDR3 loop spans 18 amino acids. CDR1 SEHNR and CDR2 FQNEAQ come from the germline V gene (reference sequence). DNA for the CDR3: TGTGCCACCAAAAGGGGGGCTACTAGCGGGAGGGCCTCAGATACGCAGTATTTT. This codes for CATKRGATSGRASDTQYF.

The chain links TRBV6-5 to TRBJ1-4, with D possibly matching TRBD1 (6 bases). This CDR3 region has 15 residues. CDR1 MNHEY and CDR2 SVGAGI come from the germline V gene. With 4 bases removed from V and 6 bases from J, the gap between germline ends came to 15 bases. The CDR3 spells CASSSPRGADEKLFF. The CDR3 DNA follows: TGTGCCAGCAGTTCCCCCCGGGGGGCTGATGAAAAACTGTTTTTT.

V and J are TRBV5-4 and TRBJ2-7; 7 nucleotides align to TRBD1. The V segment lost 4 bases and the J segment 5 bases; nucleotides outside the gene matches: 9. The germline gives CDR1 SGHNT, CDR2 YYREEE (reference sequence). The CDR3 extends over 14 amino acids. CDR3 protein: CASSLNRGKDEQYF. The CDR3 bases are TGTGCCAGCAGCCTAAACAGGGGTAAGGACGAGCAGTACTTC.